The following is a T cell receptor (beta chain) sequence with its context. Its specificity is unknown. The data are from a study of shared clonotypes between healthy human individuals. Study-wide findings and caveats: Researchers sampled only blood; tissue repertoires likely differ. Clonotypes not shared had lower generation probabilities than those common to all four donors.

This CDR3 region has 17 residues. Trimming took off 3 bases at V and 0 bases at J, with 13 bases between the two ends. Germline V gene data show CDR1 as SGDLS and CDR2 as YYNGEE. Sequenced by immunoSEQ multiplex PCR; TCRdb stores in-frame clones only, minus some. The sample has roughly 2 million clones, under 97% seen once. This rearrangement joins TRBV9 to TRBJ2-6; perhaps D is TRBD1 or TRBD2 (5 bases each). Sample: naive CD4+ T cells sorted from blood. Subset specified: CD45RA+ positively selected. This TCR came from a man between 18 and 29 years old in good health. CDR3 in DNA: TGTGCCAGCAGCGGAGGGACGGCCAACTCTGGGGCCAACGTCCTGACTTTC. Its protein is CASSGGTANSGANVLTF. Full variable domain (remainder filled in from reference TRBV9 and TRBJ2-6): DSGVTQTPKHLITATGQRVTLRCSPRSGDLSVYWYQQSLDQGLQFLIQYYNGEERAKGNILERFSAQQFPDLHSELNLSSLELGDSALYFCASSGGTANSGANVLTFGAGSRLTVL.